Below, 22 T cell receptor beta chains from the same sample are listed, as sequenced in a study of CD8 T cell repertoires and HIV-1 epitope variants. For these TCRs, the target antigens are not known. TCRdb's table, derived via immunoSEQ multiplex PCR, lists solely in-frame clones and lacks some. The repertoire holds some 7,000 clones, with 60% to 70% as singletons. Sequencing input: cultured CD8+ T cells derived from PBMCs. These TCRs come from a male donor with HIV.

CDR3 bases: TGTGCCAGCAGCTTTGGGACAGCGACAACTAATGAAAAACTGTTTTTT. This sequence encodes CASSFGTATTNEKLFF. This sequence joins TRBV7-9 and TRBJ1-4, with 7 bases that match TRBD1. V was pared by 3 bases and J by 0 bases, with 4 bases of the junction left unmatched. CDR3 size: 16 residues. In germline, CDR1 is SEHNR, CDR2 FQNEAQ (reference sequence).

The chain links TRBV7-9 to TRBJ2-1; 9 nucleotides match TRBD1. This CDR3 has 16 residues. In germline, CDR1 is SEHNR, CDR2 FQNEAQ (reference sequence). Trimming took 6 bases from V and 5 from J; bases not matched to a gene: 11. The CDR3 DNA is TGTGCCAGCAGACAACCTGACAGGGGGAGGGACAATGAGCAGTTCTTC. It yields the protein CASRQPDRGRDNEQFF. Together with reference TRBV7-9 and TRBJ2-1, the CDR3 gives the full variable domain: DTGVSQNPRHKITKRGQNVTFRCDPISEHNRLYWYRQTLGQGPEFLTYFQNEAQLEKSRLLSDRFSAERPKGSFSTLEIQRTEQGDSAMYLCASRQPDRGRDNEQFFGPGTRLTVL.

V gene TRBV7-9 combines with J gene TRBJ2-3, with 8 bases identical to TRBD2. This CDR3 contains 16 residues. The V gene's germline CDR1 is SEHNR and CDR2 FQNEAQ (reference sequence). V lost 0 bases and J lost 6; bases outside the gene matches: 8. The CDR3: CASSLANGRATDTQYF. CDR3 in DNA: TGTGCCAGCAGCTTAGCGAACGGGAGGGCCACGGATACGCAGTATTTT.

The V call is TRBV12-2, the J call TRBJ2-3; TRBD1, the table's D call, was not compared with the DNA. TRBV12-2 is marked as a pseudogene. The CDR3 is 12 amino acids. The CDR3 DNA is TGTGCAAGTCGCCGAGGGGGAGATACGCAGTATTTT. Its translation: CASRRGGDTQYF.

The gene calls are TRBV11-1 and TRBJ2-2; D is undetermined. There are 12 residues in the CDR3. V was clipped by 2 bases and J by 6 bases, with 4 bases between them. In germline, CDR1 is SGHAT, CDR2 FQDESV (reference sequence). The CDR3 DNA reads TGTGCCAGCAGCTTATATCCCGGGGAGCTGTTTTTT. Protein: CASSLYPGELFF. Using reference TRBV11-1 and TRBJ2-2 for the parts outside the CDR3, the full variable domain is EAEVAQSPRYKITEKSQAVAFWCDPISGHATLYWYRQILGQGPELLVQFQDESVVDDSQLPKDRFSAERLKGVDSTLKIQPAELGDSAMYLCASSLYPGELFFGEGSRLTVL.

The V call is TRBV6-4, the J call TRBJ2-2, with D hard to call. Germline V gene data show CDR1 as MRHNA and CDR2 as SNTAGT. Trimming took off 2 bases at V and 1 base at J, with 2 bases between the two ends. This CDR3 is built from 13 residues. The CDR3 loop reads CASSDRNTGELFF. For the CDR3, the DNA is TGTGCCAGCAGTGACAGGAACACCGGGGAGCTGTTTTTT.

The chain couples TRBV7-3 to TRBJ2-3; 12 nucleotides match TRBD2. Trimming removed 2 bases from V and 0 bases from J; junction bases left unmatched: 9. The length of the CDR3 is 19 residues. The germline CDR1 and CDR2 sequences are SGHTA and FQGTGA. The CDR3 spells CASSLLAGGPQESTDTQYF. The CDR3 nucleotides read TGTGCCAGCAGCTTACTAGCGGGGGGGCCGCAGGAAAGCACAGATACGCAGTATTTT.

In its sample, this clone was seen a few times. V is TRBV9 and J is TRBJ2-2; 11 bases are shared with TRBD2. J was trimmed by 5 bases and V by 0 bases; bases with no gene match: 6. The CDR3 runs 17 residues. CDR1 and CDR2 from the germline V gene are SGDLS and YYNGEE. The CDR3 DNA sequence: TGTGCCAGCAGCGTAGACCCACTAGCGGGGGAAACCGGGGAGCTGTTTTTT. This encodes CASSVDPLAGETGELFF.

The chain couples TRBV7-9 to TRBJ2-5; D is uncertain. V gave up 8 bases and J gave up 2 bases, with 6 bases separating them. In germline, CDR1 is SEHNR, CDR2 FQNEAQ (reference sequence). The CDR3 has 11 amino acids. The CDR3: CASGHQETQYF. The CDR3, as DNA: TGTGCCAGCGGGCATCAAGAGACCCAGTACTTC.

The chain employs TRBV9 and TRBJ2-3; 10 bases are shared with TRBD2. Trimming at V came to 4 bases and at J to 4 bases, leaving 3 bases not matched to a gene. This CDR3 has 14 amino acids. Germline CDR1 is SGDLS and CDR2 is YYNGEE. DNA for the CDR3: TGTGCCAGCAGCCTCACTAGCGGGGCAGATACGCAGTATTTT. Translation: CASSLTSGADTQYF. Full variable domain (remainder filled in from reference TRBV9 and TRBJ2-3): DSGVTQTPKHLITATGQRVTLRCSPRSGDLSVYWYQQSLDQGLQFLIQYYNGEERAKGNILERFSAQQFPDLHSELNLSSLELGDSALYFCASSLTSGADTQYFGPGTRLTVL.

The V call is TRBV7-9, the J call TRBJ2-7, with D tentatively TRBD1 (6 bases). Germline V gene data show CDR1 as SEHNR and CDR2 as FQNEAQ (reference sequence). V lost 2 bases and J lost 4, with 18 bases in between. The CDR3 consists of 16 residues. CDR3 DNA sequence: TGTGCCAGCAGCTTATTTGCAGGACAGCTTAGTTACGAGCAGTACTTC. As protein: CASSLFAGQLSYEQYF.

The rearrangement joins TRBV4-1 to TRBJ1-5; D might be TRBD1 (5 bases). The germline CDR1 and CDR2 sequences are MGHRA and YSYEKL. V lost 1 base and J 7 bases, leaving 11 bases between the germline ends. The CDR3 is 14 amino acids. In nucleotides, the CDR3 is TGCGCCAGCAGCCAAGTAGCAGGGTGGCAGCCCCAGCATTTT. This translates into CASSQVAGWQPQHF.

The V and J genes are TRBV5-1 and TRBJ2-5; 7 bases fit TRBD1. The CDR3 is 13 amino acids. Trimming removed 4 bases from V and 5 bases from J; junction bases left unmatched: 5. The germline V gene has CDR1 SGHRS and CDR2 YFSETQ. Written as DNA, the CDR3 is TGCGCCAGCAGCCAGACAGGGATTGAGACCCAGTACTTC. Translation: CASSQTGIETQYF.

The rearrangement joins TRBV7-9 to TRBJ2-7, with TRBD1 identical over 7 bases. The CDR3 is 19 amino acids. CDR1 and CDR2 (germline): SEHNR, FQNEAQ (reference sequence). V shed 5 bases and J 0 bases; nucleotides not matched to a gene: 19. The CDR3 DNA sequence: TGTGCCAGCAGCCCCATGCCTTTTACCGGGACAGCCTCCTCCTACGAGCAGTACTTC. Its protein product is CASSPMPFTGTASSYEQYF.

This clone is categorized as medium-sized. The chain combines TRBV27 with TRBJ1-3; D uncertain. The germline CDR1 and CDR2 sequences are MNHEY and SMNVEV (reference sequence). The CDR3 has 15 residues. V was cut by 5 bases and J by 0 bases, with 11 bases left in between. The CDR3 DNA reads TGTGCCAGCAGTGCGGACGGATACTCTGGAAACACCATATATTTT. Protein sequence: CASSADGYSGNTIYF.

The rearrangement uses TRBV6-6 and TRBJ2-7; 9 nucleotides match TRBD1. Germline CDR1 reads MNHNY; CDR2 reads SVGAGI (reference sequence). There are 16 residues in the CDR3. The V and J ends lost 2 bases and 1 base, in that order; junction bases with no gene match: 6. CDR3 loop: CASSYTRDRVSYEQYF. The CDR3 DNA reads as TGTGCCAGCAGTTACACCCGGGACAGGGTTTCCTACGAGCAGTACTTC.

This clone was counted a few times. CDR3 sequence (DNA): TGTGCCAGCAGCTTGGTGGAGGAGGGCACTGAAGCTTTCTTT. Translating it yields CASSLVEEGTEAFF. The chain is built from TRBV5-6 and TRBJ1-1; D is ambiguous. This CDR3 has 14 amino acids. In germline, CDR1 is SGHDT, CDR2 YYEEEE. V gave up 0 bases and J gave up 4 bases, with 10 bases separating them.

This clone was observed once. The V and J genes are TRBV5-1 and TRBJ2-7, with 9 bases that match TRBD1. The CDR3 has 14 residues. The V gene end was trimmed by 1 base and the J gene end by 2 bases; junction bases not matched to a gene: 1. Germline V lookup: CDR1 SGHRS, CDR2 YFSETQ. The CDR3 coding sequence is TGCGCCAGCAGCTTGCGGACAGGGGCCTACGAGCAGTACTTC. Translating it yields CASSLRTGAYEQYF.

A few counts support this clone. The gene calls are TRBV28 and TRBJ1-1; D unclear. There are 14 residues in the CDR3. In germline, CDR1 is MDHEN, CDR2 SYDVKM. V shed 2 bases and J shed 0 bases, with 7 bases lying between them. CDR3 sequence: CASSLSNLNTEAFF. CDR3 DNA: TGTGCCAGCAGTTTAAGCAATCTGAACACTGAAGCTTTCTTT. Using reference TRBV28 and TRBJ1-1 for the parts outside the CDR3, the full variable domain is DVKVTQSSRYLVKRTGEKVFLECVQDMDHENMFWYRQDPGLGLRLIYFSYDVKMKEKGDIPEGYSVSREKKERFSLILESASTNQTSMYLCASSLSNLNTEAFFGQGTRLTVV.

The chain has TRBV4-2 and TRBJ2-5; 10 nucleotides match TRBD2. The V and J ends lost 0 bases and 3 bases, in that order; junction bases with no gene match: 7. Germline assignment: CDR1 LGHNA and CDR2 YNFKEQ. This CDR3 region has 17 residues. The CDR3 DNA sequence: TGTGCCAGCAGCCAAGATGCGGCTAGCGGGGGAAAAGAGACCCAGTACTTC. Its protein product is CASSQDAASGGKETQYF.

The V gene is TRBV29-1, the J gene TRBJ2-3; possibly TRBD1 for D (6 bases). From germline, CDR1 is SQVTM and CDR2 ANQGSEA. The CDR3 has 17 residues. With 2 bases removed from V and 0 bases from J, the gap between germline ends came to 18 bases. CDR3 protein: CSVELQAKDRSTDTQYF. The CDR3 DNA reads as TGCAGCGTTGAATTGCAGGCCAAGGACAGAAGCACAGATACGCAGTATTTT.

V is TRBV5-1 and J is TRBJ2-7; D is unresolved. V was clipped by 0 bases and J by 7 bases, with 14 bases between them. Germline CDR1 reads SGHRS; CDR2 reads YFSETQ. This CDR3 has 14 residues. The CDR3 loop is CASSLGGEYSEQYF. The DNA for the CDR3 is TGCGCCAGCAGCTTGGGTGGGGAATACTCGGAGCAGTACTTC.